This T cell receptor (beta chain) is from a study of blood T cell repertoires in COVID-19. Study background: COVID-19 samples from acute and convalescent phases originated in the United States, Italy and Spain.

Here immunoSEQ multiplex PCR was the method, and the copy in TCRdb shows in-frame clones only, minus some. Of more than 70,000 clones detected, 82% appear once; the ten largest clones hold around a third. This clonotype was sampled from a woman in her sixties or seventies with acute or convalescent COVID-19. Sequencing was performed on peripheral blood.

DNA of the CDR3: TGTGCCAGCAGCCAACCCGACAGGGACTATGGCTACACCTTC. Translated: CASSQPDRDYGYTF. The genes are TRBV4-2 and TRBJ1-2, with 7 positions matching TRBD1. The length of the CDR3 is 14 residues. V was pared by 2 bases and J by 3 bases, with 3 bases of the junction left unmatched. In germline, CDR1 is LGHNA, CDR2 YNFKEQ.